This entry lists 16 T cell receptor beta chains sequenced from one sample in a study of blood T cell repertoires in COVID-19. The table came from immunoSEQ multiplex PCR; TCRdb's copy has only in-frame clones and leaves some out. The repertoire holds about 220,000 clones, with more than 65% as singletons. Input material: peripheral blood. All receptors come from a man aged 50-59 years with active or convalescent COVID-19.

The chain joins TRBV7-2 to TRBJ2-2; 7 bases are a match to TRBD1. The V gene end was trimmed by 2 bases and the J gene end by 0 bases; junction bases not matched to a gene: 3. The CDR3 contains 16 residues. Germline V gene sequence: CDR1 SGHTA, CDR2 FQGNSA. The CDR3 spells CASSLLGQANTGELFF. CDR3 sequence (DNA): TGTGCCAGCAGCTTATTAGGACAGGCGAACACCGGGGAGCTGTTTTTT.

This clone was picked up one time. The chain carries TRBV4-1 and TRBJ1-3; D is uncertain. The ends were cut back, 1 base at V and 6 bases at J, with 13 bases in the middle. Germline assignment: CDR1 MGHRA and CDR2 YSYEKL. The CDR3 totals 15 residues. The CDR3 DNA follows: TGCGCCAGCAGCCAAGTCGGTACCGTTGTAAACACCATATATTTT. The encoded protein is CASSQVGTVVNTIYF.

This sequence joins TRBV5-4 and TRBJ2-7; 9 bases line up with TRBD1. The V gene's germline CDR1 is SGHNT and CDR2 YYREEE (reference sequence). The V segment lost 4 bases and the J segment 3 bases; nucleotides outside the gene matches: 2. This CDR3 is 13 amino acids long. This CDR3 reads CASSRDRVYEQYV. Written as DNA, the CDR3 is TGTGCCAGCAGCCGGGACAGGGTCTACGAGCAGTACGTC.

This chain connects TRBV5-6 to TRBJ1-2; maybe TRBD1 (5 bases). Trimming took 9 bases from V and 6 from J, leaving 12 bases between them. The CDR3 is 11 residues long. Germline loops: CDR1 SGHDT, CDR2 YYEEEE. The CDR3 bases are TGTGCCACTCGGGGGTGGGATGGCTACACCTTC. The encoded protein is CATRGWDGYTF.

The gene calls are TRBV6-5 and TRBJ2-3, with D maybe TRBD2 (7 bases). Trimming took off 2 bases at V and 5 bases at J, with 17 bases between the two ends. CDR1 and CDR2 from the germline V gene are MNHEY and SVGAGI. The CDR3 covers 16 residues. The CDR3 sequence is CASSYRGGLSQDTQYF. CDR3 sequence (DNA): TGTGCCAGCAGTTACAGGGGGGGACTGTCGCAAGATACGCAGTATTTT.

The rearrangement uses TRBV7-9 and TRBJ1-6, with TRBD1 as a possible D gene (6 bases). Between the trimmed V and J ends, which lost 5 bases and 8 bases, there was a span of 19 bases. The germline CDR1 and CDR2 sequences are SEHNR and FQNEAQ (reference sequence). There are 16 residues in the CDR3. CDR3 sequence: CASSEPSGQAHSPLHF. DNA of the CDR3: TGTGCCAGCAGCGAACCATCGGGACAAGCCCATTCACCCCTCCACTTT.

The genes are TRBV5-1 and TRBJ1-1, with 9 bases identical to TRBD1. V lost 0 bases, J lost 3 bases, and 3 bases stayed unmatched. This CDR3 region has 15 residues. From germline, CDR1 is SGHRS and CDR2 YFSETQ. The CDR3 loop reads CASSLGQGVDTEAFF. In DNA, the CDR3 is TGCGCCAGCAGCTTGGGACAGGGGGTCGACACTGAAGCTTTCTTT.

Of note for this clone: The junction differs from germline at one of its ends, possibly a read error. The J gene is TRBJ1-1, the V gene TRBV28; 10 bases agree with TRBD1. This CDR3 is built from 15 residues. Germline lookup yields CDR1 MDHEN and CDR2 SYDVKM. The CDR3 bases are TGTGCCATCAGTCGACAGGGGGCGAAGGCCACTGAAGCTTTCTTT. As protein: CAISRQGAKATEAFF. Full variable domain (missing parts from reference TRBV28 and TRBJ1-1): DVKVTQSSRYLVKRTGEKVFLECVQDMDHENMFWYRQDPGLGLRLIYFSYDVKMKEKGDIPEGYSVSREKKERFSLILESASTNQTSMYLCAISRQGAKATEAFFGQGTRLTVV.

This sequence joins TRBV4-1 and TRBJ1-4; D unresolved. The germline V gene has CDR1 MGHRA and CDR2 YSYEKL. This CDR3 spans 14 amino acids. Trimming took off 4 bases at V and 5 bases at J, with 11 bases between the two ends. CDR3 nucleotide sequence: TGCGCCAGCAGCCCGAGACGGGAGAATGAAAAACTGTTTTTT. It codes for CASSPRRENEKLFF.

The chain employs TRBV5-4 and TRBJ2-1, with TRBD2 matching over 8 bases. Per the germline V gene, CDR1 is SGHNT and CDR2 is YYREEE (reference sequence). Trimming cost V 6 bases and J 2 bases; bases outside gene matches: 7. This CDR3 has 15 amino acids. CDR3 nucleotide sequence: TGTGCCAGCACCTTCGGGGGGGGGACCTACAATGAGCAGTTCTTC. Translated: CASTFGGGTYNEQFF.

V usage is TRBV27 and J usage is TRBJ2-1; D call uncertain. The V gene's germline CDR1 is MNHEY and CDR2 SMNVEV (reference sequence). CDR3 length equals 14 residues. V shed 4 bases and J shed 2 bases, with 9 bases lying between them. CDR3 residues: CASSSAEAYNEQFF. Here the CDR3 DNA reads TGTGCCAGCAGTTCCGCCGAGGCCTACAATGAGCAGTTCTTC.

V and J are TRBV6-2 or TRBV6-3 and TRBJ1-1; D remains ambiguous. Germline V CDR1 and CDR2: MNHEY, SVGEGT. Trimming shortened V by 4 bases and J by 3 bases, and 9 bases separated the two germline ends. This CDR3 region has 13 residues. This chain's CDR3 is CASSFDKHTEAFF. CDR3 bases: TGTGCCAGCAGTTTTGACAAGCACACTGAAGCTTTCTTT.

This clone turned up a few times. The chain couples TRBV7-8 to TRBJ2-7; TRBD1 matches 9 bases. CDR3 length: 15 amino acids. Germline V gene lookup returns CDR1 SGHVS and CDR2 FQNEAQ. V lost 2 bases, J lost 3 bases, and 5 bases stayed unmatched. The CDR3 DNA reads TGTGCCAGCAGCTTAAGCGGGACAGGGAGCTACGAGCAGTACTTC. This encodes CASSLSGTGSYEQYF.

This chain uses TRBV2 with TRBJ1-5; 7 bases are shared with TRBD1. CDR3 length: 17 amino acids. Trimming at V came to 4 bases and at J to 3 bases, leaving 12 bases not matched to a gene. Germline CDR1 is SNHLY and CDR2 is FYNNEI. For the CDR3, the DNA is TGTGCCAGCAGTGGGGTCCTTACAGGGGCCGCCAATCAGCCCCAGCATTTT. It yields the protein CASSGVLTGAANQPQHF.

The chain employs TRBV19 and TRBJ1-1; possible D gene TRBD1, 6 bases. The V gene's germline CDR1 is LNHDA and CDR2 SQIVND (reference sequence). CDR3 length equals 15 residues. Between the trimmed V and J ends, which lost 3 bases and 0 bases, there was a span of 11 bases. The CDR3 DNA reads TGTGCCAGTAGTATGGTGGACAGTATGAACACTGAAGCTTTCTTT. Translating it yields CASSMVDSMNTEAFF.

In DNA, the CDR3 is TGTGCCAGCAGCTTGGGCGGGGTTGGCTCCTACGAGCAGTACTTC. Encoded protein: CASSLGGVGSYEQYF. V is TRBV7-2 and J is TRBJ2-7; the D gene is possibly TRBD2 (6 bases). The germline V and J ends were trimmed by 3 bases and 0 bases, with 12 bases remaining between them. Per germline, CDR1 SGHTA and CDR2 FQGNSA. The CDR3 is made up of 15 amino acids.